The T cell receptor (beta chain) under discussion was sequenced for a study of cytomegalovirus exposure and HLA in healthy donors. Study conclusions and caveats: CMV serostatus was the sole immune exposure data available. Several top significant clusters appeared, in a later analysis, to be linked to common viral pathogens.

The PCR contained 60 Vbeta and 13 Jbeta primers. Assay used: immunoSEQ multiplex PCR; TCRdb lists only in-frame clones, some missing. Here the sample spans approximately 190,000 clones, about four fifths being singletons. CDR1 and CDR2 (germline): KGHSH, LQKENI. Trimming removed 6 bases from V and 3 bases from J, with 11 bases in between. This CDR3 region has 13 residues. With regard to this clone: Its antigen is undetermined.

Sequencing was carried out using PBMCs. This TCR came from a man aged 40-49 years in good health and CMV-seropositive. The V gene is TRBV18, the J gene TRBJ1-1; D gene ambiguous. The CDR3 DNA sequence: TGTGCCAGCTCTTCAGGTAGTGACACTGAAGCTTTCTTT. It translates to CASSSGSDTEAFF.